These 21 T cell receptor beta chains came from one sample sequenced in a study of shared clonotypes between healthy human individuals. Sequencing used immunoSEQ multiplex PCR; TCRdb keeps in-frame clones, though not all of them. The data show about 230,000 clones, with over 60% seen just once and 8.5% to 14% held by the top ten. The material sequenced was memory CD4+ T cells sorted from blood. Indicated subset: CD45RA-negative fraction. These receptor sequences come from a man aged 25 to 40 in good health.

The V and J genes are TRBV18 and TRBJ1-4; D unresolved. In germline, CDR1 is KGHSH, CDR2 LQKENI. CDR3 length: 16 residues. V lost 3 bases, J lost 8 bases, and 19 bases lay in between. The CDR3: CASSPNQAKLIEKLFF. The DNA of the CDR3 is TGTGCCAGCTCACCCAACCAGGCCAAGTTGATAGAAAAACTGTTTTTT.

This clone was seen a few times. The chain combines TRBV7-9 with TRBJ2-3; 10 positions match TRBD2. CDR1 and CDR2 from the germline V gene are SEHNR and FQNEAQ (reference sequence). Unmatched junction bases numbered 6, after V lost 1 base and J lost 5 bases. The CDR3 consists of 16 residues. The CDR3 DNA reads TGTGCCAGCAGCTTAGGGCTAGCGGGAGAAGTAGATACGCAGTATTTT. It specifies CASSLGLAGEVDTQYF.

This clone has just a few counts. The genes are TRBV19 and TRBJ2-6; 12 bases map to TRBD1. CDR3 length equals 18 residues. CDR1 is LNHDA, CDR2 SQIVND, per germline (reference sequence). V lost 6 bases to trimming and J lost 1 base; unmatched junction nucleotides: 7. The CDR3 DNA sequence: TGTGCCAGTAGAAAGGGACAGGGGGCGCAGTCTGGGGCCAACGTCCTGACTTTC. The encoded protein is CASRKGQGAQSGANVLTF.

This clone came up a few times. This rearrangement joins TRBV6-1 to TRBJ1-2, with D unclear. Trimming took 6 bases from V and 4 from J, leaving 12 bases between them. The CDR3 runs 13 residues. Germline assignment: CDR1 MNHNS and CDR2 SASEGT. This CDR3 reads CASRDGPGYGYTF. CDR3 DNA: TGTGCCAGCAGGGACGGGCCGGGCTATGGCTACACCTTC.

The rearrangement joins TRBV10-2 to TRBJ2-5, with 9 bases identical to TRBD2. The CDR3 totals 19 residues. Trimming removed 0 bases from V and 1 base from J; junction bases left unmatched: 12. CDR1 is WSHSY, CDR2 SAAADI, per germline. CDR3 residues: CASSESTRGLAGPQETQYF. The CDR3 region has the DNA TGCGCCAGCAGTGAGTCGACCCGGGGGCTAGCGGGACCCCAAGAGACCCAGTACTTC.

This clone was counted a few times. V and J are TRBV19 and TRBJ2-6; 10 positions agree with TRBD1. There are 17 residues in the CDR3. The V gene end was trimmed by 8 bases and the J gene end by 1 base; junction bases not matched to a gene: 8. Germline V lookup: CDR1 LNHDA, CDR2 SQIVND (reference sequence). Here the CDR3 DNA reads TGTGCCAGTCGAGGACAGGGGGTACTTTCTGGGGCCAACGTCCTGACTTTC. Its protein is CASRGQGVLSGANVLTF.

The DNA of the CDR3 is TGTGCCATCAGTTCCTCTCGGACTAGCGGGATTGTGAGTTTTGGCACAGATACGCAGTATTTT. Translated: CAISSSRTSGIVSFGTDTQYF. V and J are TRBV10-3 and TRBJ2-3, with 12 bases identical to TRBD2. The CDR3 sequence is 21 residues long. Germline V lookup: CDR1 ENHRY, CDR2 SYGVKD. With 5 bases clipped from V and 1 base from J, the junction kept 19 bases outside the gene matches.

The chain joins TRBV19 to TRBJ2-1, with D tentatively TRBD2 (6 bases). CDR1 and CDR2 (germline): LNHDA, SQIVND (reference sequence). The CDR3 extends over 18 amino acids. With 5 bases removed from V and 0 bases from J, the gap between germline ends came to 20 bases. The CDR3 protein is CASSYSPLAGSSYNEQFF. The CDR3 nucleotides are TGTGCCAGTAGTTACAGCCCCTTGGCGGGGAGCTCCTACAATGAGCAGTTCTTC. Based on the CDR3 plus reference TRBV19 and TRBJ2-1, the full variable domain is DGGITQSPKYLFRKEGQNVTLSCEQNLNHDAMYWYRQDPGQGLRLIYYSQIVNDFQKGDIAEGYSVSREKKESFPLTVTSAQKNPTAFYLCASSYSPLAGSSYNEQFFGPGTRLTVL.

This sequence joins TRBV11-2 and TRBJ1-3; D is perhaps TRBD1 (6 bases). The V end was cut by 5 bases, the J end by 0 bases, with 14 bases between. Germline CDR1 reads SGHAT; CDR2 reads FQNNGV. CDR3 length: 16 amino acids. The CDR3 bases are TGTGCCAGCAGCCGCACGGACAGCGTCTCTGGAAACACCATATATTTT. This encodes CASSRTDSVSGNTIYF.

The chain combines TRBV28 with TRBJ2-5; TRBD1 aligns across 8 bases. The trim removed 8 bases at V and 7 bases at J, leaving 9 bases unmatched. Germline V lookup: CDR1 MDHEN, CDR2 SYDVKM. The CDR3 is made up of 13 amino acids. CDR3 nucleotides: TGTGCCAGCGGAGGAGGGGACAGGAGGACCCAGTACTTC. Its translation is CASGGGDRRTQYF. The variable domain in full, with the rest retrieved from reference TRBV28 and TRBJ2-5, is DVKVTQSSRYLVKRTGEKVFLECVQDMDHENMFWYRQDPGLGLRLIYFSYDVKMKEKGDIPEGYSVSREKKERFSLILESASTNQTSMYLCASGGGDRRTQYFGPGTRLLVL.

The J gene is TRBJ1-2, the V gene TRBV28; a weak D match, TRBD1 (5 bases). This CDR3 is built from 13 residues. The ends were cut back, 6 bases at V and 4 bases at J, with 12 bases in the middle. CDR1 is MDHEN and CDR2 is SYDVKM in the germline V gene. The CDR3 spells CASRPGDPYGYTF. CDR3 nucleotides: TGTGCCAGCAGACCGGGGGACCCCTATGGCTACACCTTC.

As DNA, the CDR3 is TGTGCCAGCAGTCCAGCGGGGGGGGGTTATCAGCCCCAGCATTTT. This gives the protein CASSPAGGGYQPQHF. The chain joins TRBV28 to TRBJ1-5; D may be TRBD1 (5 bases). Trimming took off 5 bases at V and 5 bases at J, with 16 bases between the two ends. Germline CDR1 reads MDHEN; CDR2 reads SYDVKM. The CDR3 has 15 amino acids.

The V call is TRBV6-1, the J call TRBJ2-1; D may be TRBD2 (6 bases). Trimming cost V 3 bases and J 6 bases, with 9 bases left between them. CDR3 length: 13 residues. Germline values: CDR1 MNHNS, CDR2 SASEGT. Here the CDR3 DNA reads TGTGCCAGCAGTGACGGGGGTCGCAATGAGCAGTTCTTC. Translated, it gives CASSDGGRNEQFF.

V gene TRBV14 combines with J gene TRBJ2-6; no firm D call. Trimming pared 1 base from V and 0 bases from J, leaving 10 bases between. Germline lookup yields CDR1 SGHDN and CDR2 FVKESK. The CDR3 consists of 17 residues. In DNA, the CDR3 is TGTGCCAGCAGCCAAGCGGGCCTGGGCTCTGGGGCCAACGTCCTGACTTTC. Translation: CASSQAGLGSGANVLTF.

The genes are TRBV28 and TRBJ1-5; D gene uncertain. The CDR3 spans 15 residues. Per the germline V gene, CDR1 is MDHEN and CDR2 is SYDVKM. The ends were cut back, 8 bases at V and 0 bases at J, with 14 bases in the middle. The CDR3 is CASARVRDSNQPQHF. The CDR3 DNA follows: TGTGCCAGCGCCCGAGTTAGGGATAGCAATCAGCCCCAGCATTTT.

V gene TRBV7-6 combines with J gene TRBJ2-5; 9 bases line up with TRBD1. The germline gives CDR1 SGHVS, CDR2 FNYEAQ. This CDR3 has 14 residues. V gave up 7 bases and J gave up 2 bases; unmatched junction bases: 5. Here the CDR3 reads CASKDRGVQETQYF. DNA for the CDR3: TGTGCCAGCAAGGACAGGGGAGTGCAAGAGACCCAGTACTTC.

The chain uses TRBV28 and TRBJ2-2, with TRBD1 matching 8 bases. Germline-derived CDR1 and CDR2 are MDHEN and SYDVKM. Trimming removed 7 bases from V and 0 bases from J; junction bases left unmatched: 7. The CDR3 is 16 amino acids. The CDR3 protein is CASNGQGTTNTGELFF. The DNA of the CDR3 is TGTGCCAGCAACGGACAGGGCACCACGAACACCGGGGAGCTGTTTTTT.

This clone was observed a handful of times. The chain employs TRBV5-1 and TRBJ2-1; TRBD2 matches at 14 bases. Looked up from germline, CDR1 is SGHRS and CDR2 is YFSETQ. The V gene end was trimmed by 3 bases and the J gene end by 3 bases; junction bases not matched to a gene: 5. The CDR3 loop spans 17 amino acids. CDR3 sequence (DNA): TGCGCCAGCAGCTCCGGGACTAGCGGGAGCTACTACAATGAGCAGTTCTTC. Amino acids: CASSSGTSGSYYNEQFF.

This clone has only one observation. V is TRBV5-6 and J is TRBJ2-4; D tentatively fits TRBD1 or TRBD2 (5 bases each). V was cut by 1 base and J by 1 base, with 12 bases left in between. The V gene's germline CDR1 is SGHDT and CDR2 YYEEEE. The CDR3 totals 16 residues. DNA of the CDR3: TGTGCCAGCAGCTTGCGAGGGGTAGGGGCCAAAAACATTCAGTACTTC. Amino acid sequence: CASSLRGVGAKNIQYF.

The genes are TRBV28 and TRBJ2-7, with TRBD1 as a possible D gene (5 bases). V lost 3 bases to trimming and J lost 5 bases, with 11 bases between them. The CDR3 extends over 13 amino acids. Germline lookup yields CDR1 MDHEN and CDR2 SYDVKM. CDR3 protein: CASSLAGQHEQYF. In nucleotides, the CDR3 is TGTGCCAGCAGTTTGGCAGGGCAGCACGAGCAGTACTTC.

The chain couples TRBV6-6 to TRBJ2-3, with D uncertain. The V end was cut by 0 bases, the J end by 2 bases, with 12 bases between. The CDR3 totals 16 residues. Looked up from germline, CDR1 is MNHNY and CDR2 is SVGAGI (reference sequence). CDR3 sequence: CASSYSSRKITDTQYF. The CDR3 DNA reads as TGTGCCAGCAGTTACTCGTCGCGGAAGATCACAGATACGCAGTATTTT.